The T cell receptor beta chain under discussion was sequenced for a study of cytomegalovirus exposure and HLA in healthy donors. Donors counted as nominally healthy when sampled, yet unrecorded immune exposures were likely. Germline-derived CDR1 and CDR2 are PRHDT and FYEKMQ (reference sequence). This CDR3 spans 15 amino acids. V was clipped by 4 bases and J by 3 bases, with 12 bases between them. Use of 60 Vbeta and 13 Jbeta primers characterized the PCR. Only in-frame clones appear in the TCRdb table, and some are missing; sequencing was by immunoSEQ multiplex PCR. The table lists around 150,000 clones, roughly three quarters of them singletons.

The V call is TRBV13, the J call TRBJ2-2, with a possible D match to TRBD2 (5 bases). The TCR originated in a male donor in good health and CMV-seronegative. Source material: PBMCs. The CDR3 nucleotides are TGTGCCAGCAGCTCGGACCTTAGCGACACCGGGGAGCTGTTTTTT. It specifies CASSSDLSDTGELFF.